This paragraph reports one TCR beta chain. There is no known antigen for this receptor. No much larger clone is present one base from it, and per-base qualities are unavailable. This sample stems from a study of cytomegalovirus exposure and HLA in healthy donors (dated by TCRdb to the late 2010s). About the full investigation: A later analysis indicated that the 120 validation repertoires were generated on the platform also employed for the approximately 700 repertoires of the first cohort. A separate validation cohort of about 110 different subjects was used in addition to the roughly 670-subject first cohort. The study aimed to test whether cataloging public T cell receptors could reveal signatures of past pathogen exposure. The study combined high-throughput TCR immunosequencing, statistical association of individual TCRs with disease status, and machine learning to predict cytomegalovirus infection status. Summary of the overall study and its limitations: The authors suggested that the approach could potentially be generalized to other disease states and immunological phenotypes. The classifier was reported to diagnose cytomegalovirus status with high specificity and sensitivity in both the original cohort and the validation cohort. A few of the identified cytomegalovirus-associated TCR beta chains were confirmed in vitro to be specific for cytomegalovirus antigens. Of the cluster scores, about 94% were above 0 in a later analysis, which found that TCRs clustered in the first cohort also tended to co-occur in the approximately 120 validation repertoires. The validation cohort had no HLA typing available for a later analysis, so co-occurrence within that cohort was assessed over all 120 or so repertoires. The study listed approximately 150 TCR beta chains as associated with cytomegalovirus. Most TCR sequences were observed very rarely across donors, whereas some public TCRs were present in many individuals.

Separate from the approximately 700-subject first cohort, the validation cohort of roughly 110 subjects was the group to which the donors belonged. Library preparation employed the immunoSEQ multiplex PCR assay. The original pipeline was this. To diagnose cytomegalovirus status from the catalog of TCR beta chain sequences, a statistical classification framework was built. What TCRdb holds here is the immuneACCESS table cut down to in-frame rearrangements. Part of the clones is not present; checked against another copy, under half of the missing clones reflect an unresolved V gene, and the others are unexplained. V and J calls and clone size are those listed in that table; D and trimming were worked out from the DNA. Counted in this sample were about 130,000 clones; approximately 94% of them appeared once. The ten top clones hold approximately 2% of the sample. According to the germline V gene, CDR1 reads MNHEY and CDR2 reads SVGAGI. Cut back by 2 bases and 10 bases, the V and J ends lie 9 bases apart. From cysteine to phenylalanine, the CDR3 is 11 amino acids long. Only the CDR3 DNA stays, 33 bases, in frame from base 1.

The sample was PBMCs. The TCR was taken from a man between 18 and 29 years old in good health and CMV-seropositive. The V and J genes are TRBV6-5 and TRBJ2-7, with no confident D gene call. The bases read TGTGCCAGCAGTTACGGGCAGCTTCAGTACTTC. Its protein is CASSYGQLQYF.